The source of this T cell receptor beta chain is a study of identical twins. This clonotype showed up just a few times. Antigen specificity is unknown. A single record per CDR3 protein comes from TCRdb applying MiXCR to the 5' RACE reads. Altogether some 790,000 distinct CDR3 sequences are present, 15% to 20% being singletons, with the ten largest covering roughly 14%. General study results and limits: Memory repertoires showed no such pattern, whereas abundant cord blood beta clonotypes carried fewer insertions. Invariant cells of the MAIT and iNKT types might have partly distorted the zero-insertion analyses.

The ends were cut back, 4 bases at V and 3 bases at J, with 9 bases in the middle. The CDR3 runs to 13 residues. Germline V gene lookup returns CDR1 SGHRS and CDR2 YFSETQ. This sample was also put to use in a study of T cells expressing NK-cell markers. That source reports: Expanded clones of NKG2C+ T cells had an unclear HCMV specificity.

The chain carries TRBV5-1 and TRBJ2-3, with no clear D. The source material was PBMCs. The sequence derives from a woman under 30 in good health. This CDR3 is CASSPRMTDTQYF. The DNA of the CDR3 is TGCGCCAGCAGCCCTCGTATGACAGATACGCAGTATTTT. The full variable domain, completed using reference TRBV5-1 and TRBJ2-3, is KAGVTQTPRYLIKTRGQQVTLSCSPISGHRSVSWYQQTPGQGLQFLFEYFSETQRNKGNFPGRFSGRQFSNSRSEMNVSTLELGDSALYLCASSPRMTDTQYFGPGTRLTVL.